The following is a T cell receptor (beta chain) sequence with its context. The antigen remains unidentified. The sample belongs to a study of T cells expressing NK-cell markers. Across the study: Each TCR beta repertoire originated in sorted T cells that were CD3+CD56+NKG2C+, CD3+CD56+NKG2C- or CD3+CD56-NKG2C+. HCMV seropositivity characterized most of the eight sequenced donors, and seronegativity one.

From germline, CDR1 is KGHDR and CDR2 SFDVKD. The CDR3 runs to 13 residues. No DNA is given; TCRdb re-called the 5' RACE reads and lists each CDR3 protein once. The table for this sample gives roughly 380,000 distinct CDR3 sequences. Findings and limits, study-wide: A range of roughly 1.0-8% of CD8+ T cells consisted of dominant NKG2C+ clonotypes in a handful of donors.

The source of this sequence is a man aged 18-70 years in good health. The sequenced sample was blood T cells: a sorted CD56 or NKG2C T cell subset, CD4+ or CD8+ T cells, or bulk PBMC T cells (not recorded which). The rearrangement links TRBV24-1 to TRBJ2-2. The CDR3: CATSDALKGELFF.